The T cell receptor (beta chain) under discussion was sequenced for a study of blood T cell repertoires in COVID-19. Study-wide context: Samples of COVID-19 (acute and convalescent) were obtained from the United States, Italy and Spain.

Patients at the Seattle site were enrolled during active infection and followed longitudinally. Original processing methods: Estimation of nucleated cell counts relied on the amplification of reference gene primers. Data came from immunoSEQ multiplex PCR; TCRdb stores just in-frame clones and leaves some out. That table furnishes V, J and clone size, whereas the DNA furnished D and trimming. The sample holds about half a million clones; 89% are singletons and the top ten take roughly 0.9%. Trimming cost V 0 bases and J 1 base, with 18 bases left between them. Looked up from germline, CDR1 is GTSNPN and CDR2 is SVGIG (reference sequence). This CDR3 comprises 17 residues.

This receptor was obtained from a young man with COVID-19, enrolled during active disease. The sample comprised peripheral blood. The chain is built from TRBV30 and TRBJ1-1, with D possibly being TRBD1 (5 bases). CDR3 DNA: TGTGCCTGGAGTGTAAGCCGGACAAACTTTGGGAACACTGAAGCTTTCTTT. This sequence encodes CAWSVSRTNFGNTEAFF.